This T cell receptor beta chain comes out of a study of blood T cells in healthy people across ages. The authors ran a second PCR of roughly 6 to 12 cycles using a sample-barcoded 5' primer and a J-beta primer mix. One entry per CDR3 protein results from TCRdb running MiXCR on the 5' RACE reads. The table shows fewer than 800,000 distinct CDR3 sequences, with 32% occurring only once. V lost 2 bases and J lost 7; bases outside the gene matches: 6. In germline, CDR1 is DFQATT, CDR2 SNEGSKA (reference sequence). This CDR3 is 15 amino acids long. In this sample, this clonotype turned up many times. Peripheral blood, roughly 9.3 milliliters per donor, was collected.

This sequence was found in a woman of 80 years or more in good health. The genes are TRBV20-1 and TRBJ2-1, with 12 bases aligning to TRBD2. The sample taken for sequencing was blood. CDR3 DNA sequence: TGCAGTGCTAGAAGACTAGCGGGGGACCCAAATGAGCAGTTCTTC. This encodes CSARRLAGDPNEQFF.